Reported below is one T cell receptor (beta chain). Antigen unknown. This entry belongs to a study of CD8 T cells in ankylosing spondylitis. Looked up from germline, CDR1 is MNHNS and CDR2 is SASEGT. The trim removed 6 bases at V and 5 bases at J, leaving 5 bases unmatched. CDR3 length: 13 amino acids. Study-level findings and limits: Blood from ankylosing spondylitis patients appeared to carry a characteristic roughly 8-variant TCR beta motif.

A single record per CDR3 protein comes from TCRdb applying MiXCR to the 5' RACE reads. The repertoire holds 250,000 to 350,000 distinct CDR3 sequences, roughly 20% seen once, with 7.8% in the top ten. This receptor was identified in a male donor with ankylosing spondylitis or in good health (not recorded which). The rearrangement links TRBV6-1 to TRBJ2-5; TRBD1 matches 8 bases. Sequencing used blood, either unsorted or a sorted T cell fraction (not recorded which). The CDR3 here is CASSHGQGETQYF. In DNA form, the CDR3 reads TGTGCCAGCAGCCACGGACAGGGTGAGACCCAGTACTTC.